A single sample gave rise to the 10 T cell receptor beta chains below, sequenced in a study of graft-versus-host responses after intestinal transplantation. Clones were sequenced by immunoSEQ multiplex PCR, and TCRdb holds only the in-frame ones, with some missing. The sample holds several thousand clones; around 26% are singletons and the top ten take roughly 4.3%. This sample comprised alloreactive CD4+ T cells from a mixed lymphocyte reaction culture, obtained before intestinal transplant. Noted subset: CFSE-low proliferating T cells sorted from roughly six-day pre-transplant mixed lymphocyte reaction (GvH or HvG direction). Source of these receptors: a human patient who received an intestinal transplant.

The chain carries TRBV6-1 and TRBJ1-5; 8 bases line up with TRBD1. V was pared by 11 bases and J by 4 bases, with 10 bases of the junction left unmatched. In germline, CDR1 is MNHNS, CDR2 SASEGT. The CDR3 spans 14 residues. The CDR3 region has the DNA TGTGCCGACATGTGGACAGGGCCAAATCAGCCCCAGCATTTT. Protein: CADMWTGPNQPQHF.

V is TRBV5-1 and J is TRBJ2-3; D uncertain. V lost 6 bases to trimming and J lost 1 base, with 15 bases between them. This CDR3 contains 15 residues. Germline assignment: CDR1 SGHRS and CDR2 YFSETQ. CDR3 amino acids: CASTRKNGGTDTQYF. The CDR3 bases are TGCGCCAGCACAAGGAAGAATGGTGGCACAGATACGCAGTATTTT.

The chain is built from TRBV12-5 and TRBJ2-7; D gene ambiguous. V lost 2 bases to trimming and J lost 4 bases, with 6 bases between them. There are 12 residues in the CDR3. CDR1 is LGHNT, CDR2 FRNRAP, per germline. The CDR3 region has the DNA TGTGCTAGTGGTTTGAATAATTACGAGCAGTACTTC. The encoded protein is CASGLNNYEQYF.

This clone was found a few times. J is TRBJ1-5 and V is TRBV7-8; D is perhaps TRBD1 (5 bases). This CDR3 is 14 amino acids long. Germline lookup yields CDR1 SGHVS and CDR2 FQNEAQ. V shed 6 bases and J shed 7 bases, with 16 bases lying between them. The CDR3 nucleotides read TGTGCCAGCAGTCCCTATGGGGGTCAGCAGCCCCAGCATTTT. Amino acids: CASSPYGGQQPQHF. Drawing the rest from reference TRBV7-8 and TRBJ1-5, the complete variable domain is GAGVSQSPRYKVAKRGQDVALRCDPISGHVSLFWYQQALGQGPEFLTYFQNEAQLDKSGLPSDRFFAERPEGSVSTLKIQRTQQEDSAVYLCASSPYGGQQPQHFGDGTRLSIL.

The sample holds one count of this clone. This rearrangement joins TRBV7-2 to TRBJ2-4; 9 bases are shared with TRBD1. The CDR3 covers 14 residues. With V trimmed by 5 bases and J by 3 bases, 2 bases remained unmatched. Germline CDR1 and CDR2: SGHTA and FQGNSA. The CDR3 DNA reads TGTGCCAGCAGCGGGACAGGGATCAAAAACATTCAGTACTTC. Translating it yields CASSGTGIKNIQYF.

This clone has only a few counts. This sequence joins TRBV15 and TRBJ2-1; D is unclear. The ends were cut back, 5 bases at V and 4 bases at J, with 3 bases in the middle. Germline-derived CDR1 and CDR2 are LNHNV and YYDKDF (reference sequence). This CDR3 has 11 amino acids. CDR3 DNA sequence: TGTGCCACCAGCGCATACAATGAGCAGTTCTTC. As protein: CATSAYNEQFF.

The genes are TRBV19 and TRBJ1-5; 9 nucleotides agree with TRBD1. V was pared by 1 base and J by 6 bases, with 13 bases of the junction left unmatched. The germline gives CDR1 LNHDA, CDR2 SQIVND (reference sequence). This CDR3 has 18 residues. CDR3 bases: TGTGCCAGTAGTATAGGTTGGGGGACAGGGAGGAAGATTCAGCCCCAGCATTTT. Its translation: CASSIGWGTGRKIQPQHF.

Sample share makes this clone medium-sized. The chain uses TRBV18 and TRBJ2-1, with TRBD1 as a possible D gene (5 bases). CDR1 is KGHSH and CDR2 is LQKENI in the germline V gene. The length of the CDR3 is 18 residues. V shed 3 bases and J shed 3 bases, with 21 bases lying between them. The CDR3 sequence is CASSPSNRIIWDYNEQFF. DNA of the CDR3: TGTGCCAGCTCACCTTCTAACAGGATCATCTGGGACTACAATGAGCAGTTCTTC.

This clone turned up a few times. CDR3 amino acids: CSAQGGLENIQYF. DNA for the CDR3: TGCAGCGCTCAAGGGGGCCTAGAAAACATTCAGTACTTC. The rearrangement uses TRBV29-1 and TRBJ2-4; 7 bases agree with TRBD1. The CDR3 extends over 13 amino acids. Per germline, CDR1 SQVTM and CDR2 ANQGSEA. V trimming: 7 bases; J trimming: 5 bases; junction bases outside the gene matches: 8.

In its sample, this clone was seen a few times. This chain joins TRBV30 and TRBJ2-3, with D possibly TRBD2 on 6 matching bases. Trimming cost V 4 bases and J 12 bases, with 17 bases left between them. Germline loops: CDR1 GTSNPN, CDR2 SVGIG (reference sequence). The CDR3 spans 12 residues. CDR3 in amino acids: CAWTPSSETQYF. The CDR3 nucleotides are TGTGCCTGGACACCCTCTAGCGAGACACAGTATTTT.